This T cell receptor beta chain was profiled in a study of blood T cells in healthy people across ages. The second PCR ran about 6 to 11 cycles with a sample-barcoded 5' primer and J-beta primers. Sequencing yielded, for each sample, at least 3 million paired-end reads carrying CDR3. TCRdb passed the 5' RACE reads through MiXCR, listing each CDR3 protein once. The sample records about 1.5 million distinct CDR3 sequences, around 40% being singletons. Findings of the study overall: Shifts in expanded clonotypes may have been confounded by donor CMV status, which was unknown. Aged donors had fewer naive CD4+ cells and lower diversity than long-lived donors.

Each sample used at least 6.5 million PBMCs. This clonotype turned up a few times. The antigen is undetermined. The receptor was isolated from a woman under 30 in good health. Sequenced: blood.

CDR3 in DNA: TGCAGTGCTAATGGCAACTCCTACGAGCAGTACTTC. It specifies CSANGNSYEQYF. The gene calls are TRBV20-1 and TRBJ2-7; no reliable D call. Germline values: CDR1 DFQATT, CDR2 SNEGSKA (reference sequence). The CDR3 has 12 residues. Trimming shortened V by 4 bases and J by 0 bases, and 7 bases separated the two germline ends.